Below, 26 T cell receptor beta chains from the same sample are listed, as sequenced in a study of PD-L1 blockade in urothelial cancer. The table came from immunoSEQ multiplex PCR; TCRdb's copy has only in-frame clones and leaves some out. The sample lists about 29,000 clones, 80% to 90% occurring once. The sample in question was PBMCs, obtained around atezolizumab (anti-PD-L1) treatment. These receptors originate from a man aged 50 to 60 with urothelial cancer.

V gene TRBV30 combines with J gene TRBJ1-1, with a tentative D call TRBD1 (5 bases). From germline, CDR1 is GTSNPN and CDR2 SVGIG (reference sequence). Trimming cost V 1 base and J 7 bases, with 13 bases left between them. The CDR3 sequence is 13 residues long. In DNA, the CDR3 is TGTGCCTGGAGTGGTGGAGGGACGGGTGAAGCTTTCTTT. This codes for CAWSGGGTGEAFF.

The chain has TRBV7-8 and TRBJ2-5; D perhaps matches TRBD2 (5 bases). The CDR3 is made up of 13 amino acids. Germline V lookup: CDR1 SGHVS, CDR2 FQNEAQ. The ends were cut back, 0 bases at V and 6 bases at J, with 8 bases in the middle. The CDR3 DNA reads as TGTGCCAGCAGCTTAGCTACCGGGAAGACCCAGTACTTC. The encoded protein is CASSLATGKTQYF.

The J gene is TRBJ2-5, the V gene TRBV27; TRBD2 is a possible D gene (6 bases). V lost 3 bases to trimming and J lost 1 base, with 12 bases between them. From germline, CDR1 is MNHEY and CDR2 SMNVEV (reference sequence). The CDR3 consists of 15 residues. In DNA form, the CDR3 reads TGTGCCAGCAGTTTTCATCGCGGGACCCAAGAGACCCAGTACTTC. Amino acids: CASSFHRGTQETQYF.

The chain carries TRBV6-1 and TRBJ1-5, with D maybe TRBD1 (5 bases). V shed 7 bases and J shed 7 bases, with 14 bases lying between them. This CDR3 comprises 13 residues. Germline values: CDR1 MNHNS, CDR2 SASEGT. In DNA form, the CDR3 reads TGTGCCAGCAACGTACAGGTGGTACAGCCCCAGCATTTT. It is translated as CASNVQVVQPQHF.

The chain combines TRBV2 with TRBJ1-1; D perhaps matches TRBD1 (5 bases). With 4 bases removed from V and 5 bases from J, the gap between germline ends came to 14 bases. CDR1 is SNHLY and CDR2 is FYNNEI in the germline V gene. This CDR3 is built from 14 residues. Here the CDR3 reads CASSVGRARTEAFF. The CDR3 DNA reads TGTGCCAGCAGTGTTGGCAGGGCAAGAACTGAAGCTTTCTTT.

The rearrangement uses TRBV11-2 and TRBJ2-7; weak D call: TRBD1 (5 bases). Trimming shortened V by 3 bases and J by 4 bases, and 13 bases separated the two germline ends. This CDR3 contains 14 residues. Per germline, CDR1 SGHAT and CDR2 FQNNGV. CDR3 sequence reads: CASSFRDRTYEQYF. In nucleotides, the CDR3 is TGTGCCAGCAGCTTCCGTGACAGAACGTACGAGCAGTACTTC.

The chain has TRBV19 and TRBJ2-2; 13 bases line up with TRBD2. The germline V gene has CDR1 LNHDA and CDR2 SQIVND (reference sequence). There are 17 residues in the CDR3. V shed 3 bases, J shed 2 bases, and the junction held 3 bases outside the gene matches. CDR3 sequence reads: CASSITSGGVNTGELFF. In DNA, the CDR3 is TGTGCCAGTAGTATTACTAGCGGGGGGGTCAACACCGGGGAGCTGTTTTTT.

V and J are TRBV6-1 and TRBJ1-2, with TRBD1 matching 7 bases. Per the germline V gene, CDR1 is MNHNS and CDR2 is SASEGT. This CDR3 has 15 amino acids. V dropped 3 bases and J dropped 4; count of bases not matched to a gene: 8. The CDR3 region has the DNA TGTGCCAGCAGTGAGGCTGTGACAGGGACCTATGGCTACACCTTC. The encoded protein is CASSEAVTGTYGYTF.

The chain has TRBV7-2 and TRBJ2-2, with D maybe TRBD1 (5 bases). Between the trimmed V and J ends, which lost 3 bases and 6 bases, there was a span of 11 bases. Germline assignment: CDR1 SGHTA and CDR2 FQGNSA. The CDR3 runs 14 residues. CDR3 coding DNA: TGTGCCAGCAGCTTCCAGGGCAAGGCCGGGGAGCTGTTTTTT. Encoded protein: CASSFQGKAGELFF.

The gene calls are TRBV5-1 and TRBJ1-5; 8 nucleotides match TRBD1. The CDR3 spans 15 residues. Trimming removed 4 bases from V and 6 bases from J; junction bases left unmatched: 9. The V gene's germline CDR1 is SGHRS and CDR2 YFSETQ. This CDR3 reads CASSATGGSGQPQHF. The CDR3 DNA sequence: TGCGCCAGCAGCGCCACAGGGGGGTCAGGTCAGCCCCAGCATTTT.

This chain joins TRBV19 and TRBJ2-1, with D possibly being TRBD1 (6 bases). The CDR3 has 15 amino acids. Germline-derived CDR1 and CDR2 are LNHDA and SQIVND (reference sequence). The germline V and J ends were trimmed by 3 bases and 1 base, with 10 bases remaining between them. The CDR3 protein is CASSMRTESYNEQFF. DNA for the CDR3: TGTGCCAGTAGTATGAGGACAGAGTCCTACAATGAGCAGTTCTTC.

The chain recombines TRBV29-1 with TRBJ2-7; 10 nucleotides line up with TRBD2. The CDR3 is 15 amino acids. With V trimmed by 4 bases and J by 2 bases, 8 bases remained unmatched. Germline V gives CDR1 SQVTM, CDR2 ANQGSEA. The CDR3 here is CSVGVAGGGTYEQYF. The CDR3 DNA follows: TGCAGCGTTGGGGTAGCGGGGGGTGGGACCTACGAGCAGTACTTC.

This clone was seen a handful of times. The CDR3: CASSYMTGNADYGYTF. CDR3 bases: TGTGCCAGCAGTTACATGACAGGGAATGCGGACTATGGCTACACCTTC. V and J are TRBV6-6 and TRBJ1-2, with 7 bases aligning to TRBD1. CDR3 length: 16 amino acids. Germline CDR1 and CDR2: MNHNY and SVGAGI (reference sequence). V shed 2 bases and J 3 bases; nucleotides not matched to a gene: 9.

The chain carries TRBV5-4 and TRBJ2-3, with a weak D call TRBD2 (6 bases). CDR1 and CDR2 (germline): SGHNT, YYREEE (reference sequence). CDR3 length: 13 residues. Between the trimmed V and J ends, which lost 5 bases and 2 bases, there was a span of 9 bases. This chain's CDR3 is CASSLGLTDTQYF. The CDR3 coding sequence is TGTGCCAGCAGTCTGGGACTCACAGATACGCAGTATTTT.

This chain connects TRBV6-6 to TRBJ2-3, with D possibly TRBD1 on 6 matching bases. Germline lookup yields CDR1 MNHNY and CDR2 SVGAGI (reference sequence). The germline V and J ends were trimmed by 2 bases and 5 bases, with 17 bases remaining between them. The CDR3 covers 16 residues. CDR3 sequence: CASSYPSRGGKDTQYF. Here the CDR3 DNA reads TGTGCCAGCAGTTACCCGTCGAGAGGGGGTAAAGATACGCAGTATTTT.

The rearrangement links TRBV7-8 to TRBJ1-5; TRBD1 matches 11 bases. Germline lookup yields CDR1 SGHVS and CDR2 FQNEAQ. V lost 1 base to trimming and J lost 2 bases; unmatched junction nucleotides: 7. This CDR3 is built from 18 residues. CDR3 DNA: TGTGCCAGCAGCTTAGGGACAGGGGGCAAATCGGGCAATCAGCCCCAGCATTTT. Its translation: CASSLGTGGKSGNQPQHF. Looking up the rest from reference TRBV7-8 and TRBJ1-5 gives the full variable domain: GAGVSQSPRYKVAKRGQDVALRCDPISGHVSLFWYQQALGQGPEFLTYFQNEAQLDKSGLPSDRFFAERPEGSVSTLKIQRTQQEDSAVYLCASSLGTGGKSGNQPQHFGDGTRLSIL.

This clone occurred a few times. The chain combines TRBV9 with TRBJ1-6; no firm D call. V shed 4 bases and J shed 4 bases, with 12 bases lying between them. This CDR3 spans 15 amino acids. Germline V gene sequence: CDR1 SGDLS, CDR2 YYNGEE. Written as DNA, the CDR3 is TGTGCCAGCAGCATATCGACGGGATATAATTCACCCCTCCACTTT. Its translation: CASSISTGYNSPLHF.

The chain links TRBV18 to TRBJ2-7, with D perhaps TRBD1 (5 bases). CDR3 length: 15 residues. V shed 2 bases and J shed 2 bases, with 13 bases lying between them. The germline V gene encodes CDR1 KGHSH and CDR2 LQKENI. CDR3 bases: TGTGCCAGCTCACCATTGGCAGGGTCCCCCTACGAGCAGTACTTC. Amino acid sequence: CASSPLAGSPYEQYF.

The chain has TRBV28 and TRBJ1-4; 7 positions match TRBD1. Trimming removed 6 bases from V and 10 bases from J; junction bases left unmatched: 14. The CDR3 loop spans 15 amino acids. The germline gives CDR1 MDHEN, CDR2 SYDVKM. The CDR3 DNA is TGTGCCAGCAGGACCCCCAGAGGGGGCCTGGGAAAACTGTTTTTT. This codes for CASRTPRGGLGKLFF.

The chain is built from TRBV19 and TRBJ2-7; 8 nucleotides align to TRBD2. The CDR3 loop spans 16 amino acids. V dropped 5 bases and J dropped 4; count of bases not matched to a gene: 13. Germline CDR1 reads LNHDA; CDR2 reads SQIVND (reference sequence). CDR3 sequence reads: CASSAFGAGAGYEQYF. The CDR3, as DNA: TGTGCCAGTAGTGCCTTTGGAGCGGGGGCTGGGTACGAGCAGTACTTC.

This clone has only a few counts. The V gene is TRBV5-1, the J gene TRBJ1-5; D gene ambiguous. From germline, CDR1 is SGHRS and CDR2 YFSETQ. CDR3 length equals 13 residues. Between the trimmed V and J ends, which lost 5 bases and 4 bases, there was a span of 10 bases. CDR3 residues: CASSFEVNQPQHF. In DNA, the CDR3 is TGCGCCAGCAGTTTTGAGGTAAATCAGCCCCAGCATTTT.

The chain is built from TRBV15 and TRBJ2-2; TRBD2 agrees at 13 bases. The germline CDR1 and CDR2 sequences are LNHNV and YYDKDF (reference sequence). This CDR3 contains 15 residues. J was trimmed by 7 bases and V by 4 bases; bases with no gene match: 3. The chain's CDR3 is CATSKGLAGIGELFF. In nucleotides, the CDR3 is TGTGCCACCAGCAAGGGACTAGCGGGAATCGGGGAGCTGTTTTTT.

V is TRBV19 and J is TRBJ2-1; D might be TRBD2 (6 bases). The CDR3 contains 14 residues. V lost 5 bases to trimming and J lost 13 bases, with 21 bases between them. Germline lookup yields CDR1 LNHDA and CDR2 SQIVND (reference sequence). CDR3 region: CASSGRRDFGGQFF. CDR3 in DNA: TGTGCCAGTAGTGGCCGAAGGGACTTCGGAGGTCAGTTCTTC. Combining the CDR3 with reference TRBV19 and TRBJ2-1 gives the whole variable domain DGGITQSPKYLFRKEGQNVTLSCEQNLNHDAMYWYRQDPGQGLRLIYYSQIVNDFQKGDIAEGYSVSREKKESFPLTVTSAQKNPTAFYLCASSGRRDFGGQFFGPGTRLTVL.

The chain recombines TRBV11-2 with TRBJ2-1; TRBD1 agrees at 8 bases. Germline CDR1 SGHAT, CDR2 FQNNGV. The CDR3 is 17 amino acids. J was trimmed by 6 bases and V by 0 bases; bases with no gene match: 10. The chain's CDR3 is CASSLDRGTGKSNEQFF. The CDR3 bases are TGTGCCAGCAGCTTAGATCGTGGGACAGGAAAGTCCAATGAGCAGTTCTTC. The full variable domain, in which reference TRBV11-2 and TRBJ2-1 provide the parts outside the CDR3, is EAGVAQSPRYKIIEKRQSVAFWCNPISGHATLYWYQQILGQGPKLLIQFQNNGVVDDSQLPKDRFSAERLKGVDSTLKIQPAKLEDSAVYLCASSLDRGTGKSNEQFFGPGTRLTVL.

J is TRBJ1-4 and V is TRBV5-1, with 9 bases matching TRBD1. Germline assignment: CDR1 SGHRS and CDR2 YFSETQ. V lost 2 bases and J lost 4; bases outside the gene matches: 6. CDR3 length equals 16 residues. The CDR3, as DNA: TGCGCCAGCAGCTTAACAGGGGGCTTGAATAATGAAAAACTGTTTTTT. Its translation is CASSLTGGLNNEKLFF.

V is TRBV5-8 and J is TRBJ2-5; 8 bases line up with TRBD2. The germline V gene has CDR1 SGHTS and CDR2 YDEGEE. V shed 0 bases and J 5 bases; nucleotides not matched to a gene: 15. The CDR3 runs 18 residues. The CDR3 sequence: CASSLEGLAGGPGETQYF. CDR3 DNA sequence: TGTGCCAGCAGCTTGGAAGGTTTGGCGGGAGGCCCTGGGGAGACCCAGTACTTC.